This T cell receptor beta chain was documented in a study of shared clonotypes between healthy human individuals. The CDR3 loop spans 18 amino acids. Of note for this clone: Its matching antigen is unknown.

Notes on the study in general: Having only a few donors restricted how much genetic and exposure-history diversity was captured.

Assay execution proceeded at the deep level. Data came from immunoSEQ multiplex PCR; TCRdb stores just in-frame clones and leaves some out. The sample lists approximately 640,000 clones, around 91% seen once, with approximately 35% in the top ten. The TCR originated in a man aged 18-30 years in good health. Some clones in this sample may be carry-over from other donors' samples. Specimen: memory CD8+ T cells from PBMCs. Subset meaning: CD45RO+ cells pooled with CCR7-negative TemRA cells. The chain is built from TRBV21-1 and TRBJ2-1; the table's TRBD2 call for D was not verified on the DNA. TRBV21-1 has pseudogene status. Here the CDR3 DNA reads TGTGCCAGCAGCATCCTCCTCGGCCCAGCGGCCTCCTACAATGAGCAGTTCTTC. Residues: CASSILLGPAASYNEQFF.